Listed below are T cell receptor beta chains from one sample, sequenced in a study of blood T cell repertoires in COVID-19. Profiling relied on immunoSEQ multiplex PCR, and the TCRdb table lists in-frame clones only, not all of them. This table has a few hundred thousand clones, roughly 90% appearing once. The source material was PBMCs or T cells enriched from blood (not recorded which). Source of these receptors: a woman aged 60-75 years who had recovered from COVID-19. Each CDR3 is given with its conserved first and last residue. Fields, in order: D gene, clone size, J gene, V gene, CDR3 DNA, CDR3 protein. A D gene is named only where the DNA matches it firmly. Clone size is shown for a subset of rows, as once, few, many or a class of expanded clone.

>NA|NA|TRBJ1-6|TRBV11-2
TGTGCCAGCAGCCTCTTAGAGGGTTACCTTCCCAATTCACCCCTCCACTTT
CASSLLEGYLPNSPLHF
>NA|NA|TRBJ1-2|TRBV28
TGTGCCAGCAGTCCCTGGGCGGGAGAAACCTCTAACTATGGCTACACCTTC
CASSPWAGETSNYGYTF
>NA|NA|TRBJ1-2|TRBV5-4
TGTGCCAGCAGCTTGTATGTGGCGGCGGGTATACGAGGCTACACCTTC
CASSLYVAAGIRGYTF
>TRBD1|NA|TRBJ1-4|TRBV7-8
TGTGCCAGCAGCTTTACAGGGGGCAGAGAAAAACTGTTTTTT
CASSFTGGREKLFF
>NA|NA|TRBJ2-5|TRBV7-9
TGTGCCAGCAGCTCCCCTATCGGGTACCAAGAGACCCAGTACTTC
CASSSPIGYQETQYF
>TRBD1|NA|TRBJ2-1|TRBV29-1
TGCAGCGTACAGGGGATCAATGAGCAGTTCTTC
CSVQGINEQFF
>NA|NA|TRBJ1-1|TRBV5-4
TGTGCCACCAGGCGGGAGGGGATGGCTGAAGCTTTCTTT
CATRREGMAEAFF
>TRBD1|few|TRBJ1-2|TRBV19
TGTGCCAGTAGTGGACAGGGAACCTATGGCTACACCTTC
CASSGQGTYGYTF
>TRBD1|once|TRBJ1-5|TRBV6-5
TGTGCCAGCAGTTGGACAGGGAGGGAGCCCCAGCATTTT
CASSWTGREPQHF
>TRBD2|NA|TRBJ2-1|TRBV5-1
TGCGCCAGCAGCCCACGACTAGCGGGAGGGAAAAGCGAGCAGTTCTTC
CASSPRLAGGKSEQFF
>NA|NA|TRBJ1-5|TRBV11-3
TGTGCCAGCAGCTTCTACCAGCCCCAGCATTTT
CASSFYQPQHF
>TRBD2|NA|TRBJ2-3|TRBV24-1
TGTGCCACGAGTAGGCTAGCGGGAGTGGATACGCAGTATTTT
CATSRLAGVDTQYF
>TRBD1|NA|TRBJ1-2|TRBV18
TGTGCCAGCTCTCTTGAGGGGACAGGAGCTCGGGGCTACACCTTC
CASSLEGTGARGYTF
>NA|NA|TRBJ1-2|TRBV3-1/TRBV3-2
TGTGCCAGCAGCCACCACGACAGGACTAACTATGGCTACACCTTC
CASSHHDRTNYGYTF
>TRBD1|NA|TRBJ2-2|TRBV30
TGTGCCTGGAGTGGATGGACAGGGCGGAACACCGGGGAGCTGTTTTTT
CAWSGWTGRNTGELFF
>NA|NA|TRBJ2-2|TRBV27
TGTGCCAGCAGTTTATCGAGGTCAGGGGCCACCGGGGAGCTGTTTTTT
CASSLSRSGATGELFF
>NA|NA|TRBJ1-4|TRBV27
TGTGCCAGCAGTCCATTCCCCAGCCAGGGGCCAAATGAAAAACTGTTTTTT
CASSPFPSQGPNEKLFF
>NA|NA|TRBJ2-7|TRBV6-4
TGTGCCAGCAGCGCCCTCCGGCTAGCGTCCTACGAGCAGTACTTC
CASSALRLASYEQYF
>NA|once|TRBJ2-1|TRBV5-1
TGCGCCAGCAGTCCTCGGACTCACTACAATGAGCAGTTCTTC
CASSPRTHYNEQFF
>TRBD1|NA|TRBJ2-7|TRBV10-1
TGCGCCAGCAGTGACGGGACAGGGGGTGACGAGCAGTACTTC
CASSDGTGGDEQYF
>TRBD1|NA|TRBJ1-3|TRBV5-8
TGTGCCAGCAGCTTCCGGACAGGGGTATCCGGAAACACCATATATTTT
CASSFRTGVSGNTIYF
>TRBD2|NA|TRBJ2-1|TRBV5-1
TGCGCCAGCAGCTCGGGACTAACATACAATGAGCAGTTCTTC
CASSSGLTYNEQFF